A single sample is the source of the 15 T cell receptor beta chains below, sequenced in a study of blood T cell repertoires in COVID-19. The table came from immunoSEQ multiplex PCR; TCRdb's copy has only in-frame clones and leaves some out. The sample includes 300,000 to 400,000 clones, about nine tenths of them seen just once. Sequencing input: peripheral blood. These receptors came from a man under 40 with COVID-19, enrolled during active disease.

The V gene is TRBV9, the J gene TRBJ2-3; 9 bases fit TRBD2. Trimming took 0 bases from V and 2 from J; bases not matched to a gene: 7. This CDR3 contains 17 residues. The germline V gene has CDR1 SGDLS and CDR2 YYNGEE. The CDR3 DNA reads TGTGCCAGCAGCGTAGCTATGAGCGGGAGGAACACAGATACGCAGTATTTT. Amino acids: CASSVAMSGRNTDTQYF.

V is TRBV12-3 or TRBV12-4 and J is TRBJ2-2; TRBD2 might be the D (6 bases). CDR3 size: 13 residues. The V gene lost 2 bases and the J gene lost 7 bases, with 8 bases spanning the gap. CDR3 coding DNA: TGTGCCAGCAGTTTACTAGCGAACGGGGAGCTGTTTTTT. Amino acid sequence: CASSLLANGELFF.

The chain uses TRBV18 and TRBJ2-7, with TRBD1 matching over 7 bases. The V and J ends lost 1 base and 0 bases, in that order; junction bases with no gene match: 3. The CDR3 has 15 residues. Germline V CDR1 and CDR2: KGHSH, LQKENI. CDR3 sequence: CASSPLRDSSYEQYF. CDR3 nucleotide sequence: TGTGCCAGCTCACCACTACGGGACAGCTCCTACGAGCAGTACTTC.

As to this clone: Within the sample, other DNA sequences also encode this same CDR3. This chain uses TRBV6-2 or TRBV6-3 with TRBJ2-5; D unresolved. CDR1 is MNHEY and CDR2 is SVGEGT in the germline V gene. V gave up 6 bases and J gave up 4 bases, with 6 bases separating them. This CDR3 has 11 residues. The CDR3 here is CASSPGETQYF. The CDR3 region has the DNA TGTGCCAGCAGCCCCGGAGAGACCCAGTACTTC.

This chain uses TRBV5-4 with TRBJ1-2, with D perhaps TRBD1 (5 bases). Trimming shortened V by 3 bases and J by 4 bases, and 16 bases separated the two germline ends. This CDR3 comprises 15 residues. Germline CDR1 SGHNT, CDR2 YYREEE (reference sequence). CDR3 sequence (DNA): TGTGCCAGCAGCTCTAAATCCGACAGCCCCTATGGCTACACCTTC. Its protein is CASSSKSDSPYGYTF. Together with reference TRBV5-4 and TRBJ1-2, the CDR3 gives the full variable domain: ETGVTQSPTHLIKTRGQQVTLRCSSQSGHNTVSWYQQALGQGPQFIFQYYREEENGRGNFPPRFSGLQFPNYSSELNVNALELDDSALYLCASSSKSDSPYGYTFGSGTRLTVV.

The chain recombines TRBV19 with TRBJ2-1, with 7 bases that match TRBD2. V was pared by 3 bases and J by 5 bases, with 10 bases of the junction left unmatched. The CDR3 spans 16 residues. Germline V gene sequence: CDR1 LNHDA, CDR2 SQIVND (reference sequence). The CDR3 is CASSIPRDYRNNEQFF. The CDR3 region has the DNA TGTGCCAGTAGTATTCCCCGGGACTACAGAAACAATGAGCAGTTCTTC.

The sample holds a few counts of this clone. The chain couples TRBV7-9 to TRBJ1-5, with D possibly TRBD1 on 6 matching bases. The CDR3 is made up of 18 amino acids. Trimming shortened V by 4 bases and J by 1 base, and 20 bases separated the two germline ends. The germline V gene has CDR1 SEHNR and CDR2 FQNEAQ (reference sequence). CDR3 loop: CASSSTGMKWYSNQPQHF. The CDR3 nucleotides are TGTGCCAGCAGCTCCACAGGGATGAAGTGGTACAGCAATCAGCCCCAGCATTTT.

The chain has TRBV7-2 and TRBJ2-3; 8 bases are shared with TRBD2. V shed 4 bases, J shed 2 bases, and the junction held 8 bases outside the gene matches. The CDR3 is 16 residues long. Germline loops: CDR1 SGHTA, CDR2 FQGNSA. CDR3 region: CASSSSGTSFTDTQYF. The CDR3, as DNA: TGTGCCAGCAGCTCCTCCGGGACTAGTTTCACAGATACGCAGTATTTT.

V is TRBV4-2 and J is TRBJ1-3; 8 bases are shared with TRBD1. With V trimmed by 1 base and J by 4 bases, 6 bases remained unmatched. The CDR3 totals 16 residues. Germline V lookup: CDR1 LGHNA, CDR2 YNFKEQ. The CDR3 DNA follows: TGTGCCAGCAGCCAAGGAGGGACAGGTCCAGGAAACACCATATATTTT. It is translated as CASSQGGTGPGNTIYF.

V and J are TRBV19 and TRBJ1-3; 8 positions match TRBD1. Germline loops: CDR1 LNHDA, CDR2 SQIVND (reference sequence). The CDR3 consists of 16 residues. J was trimmed by 0 bases and V by 7 bases; bases with no gene match: 8. DNA for the CDR3: TGTGCCAGTACAACCGGGACAGGCCACTCTGGAAACACCATATATTTT. Translated, it gives CASTTGTGHSGNTIYF.

On this clone: Other DNA variants within this sample encode the same CDR3. The genes are TRBV5-6 and TRBJ2-7; maybe TRBD2 (7 bases). Germline V gene lookup returns CDR1 SGHDT and CDR2 YYEEEE. This CDR3 contains 14 residues. The V and J ends lost 4 bases and 4 bases respectively, with 15 bases between them. The CDR3 is CASSPPGGRYEQYF. The CDR3 region has the DNA TGTGCCAGCAGCCCCCCGGGGGGCCGGTACGAGCAGTACTTC.

The chain links TRBV6-5 to TRBJ2-1; maybe TRBD1 (5 bases). The germline V gene encodes CDR1 MNHEY and CDR2 SVGAGI. The germline V and J ends were trimmed by 2 bases and 10 bases, with 9 bases remaining between them. This CDR3 contains 12 residues. For the CDR3, the DNA is TGTGCCAGCAGTTACGGGGCTTTGGAGCAGTTCTTC. Its protein is CASSYGALEQFF.

On this clone itself: Other DNA variants within this sample encode the same CDR3. The rearrangement links TRBV9 to TRBJ1-1; D not resolved. CDR1 SGDLS and CDR2 YYNGEE come from the germline V gene. Trimming removed 0 bases at V and 1 base at J, with 10 bases between. This CDR3 has 15 amino acids. CDR3 bases: TGTGCCAGCAGCGTAGGGAGGGTGGGGAACACTGAAGCTTTCTTT. Translating it yields CASSVGRVGNTEAFF.

This chain links TRBV6-5 with TRBJ2-7; TRBD1 is a possible D gene (5 bases). Germline lookup yields CDR1 MNHEY and CDR2 SVGAGI. The CDR3 has 15 amino acids. V was clipped by 2 bases and J by 6 bases, with 17 bases between them. CDR3 coding DNA: TGTGCCAGCAGTTACAACCTAGGGGTTTCGGGCGAGCAGTACTTC. It specifies CASSYNLGVSGEQYF.

DNA for the CDR3: TGTGCCAGCAGTTTCGACGCCCGGCGGGGGGGCTTGAGTACGCAGTATTTT. It translates to CASSFDARRGGLSTQYF. The V call is TRBV6-2 or TRBV6-3, the J call TRBJ2-3; 9 bases align to TRBD2. CDR3 length: 17 residues. The V segment lost 4 bases and the J segment 8 bases; nucleotides outside the gene matches: 16. Germline V gives CDR1 MNHEY, CDR2 SVGEGT.